This TCR beta chain was obtained from a study of blood T cell repertoires in COVID-19. Whole-study context: Donors in the United States, Italy and Spain gave samples during acute or convalescent COVID-19. The cDNA or gDNA used as material had been derived from T cells, B-cell-depleted T cells, or PBMCs.

Profiling relied on immunoSEQ multiplex PCR, and the TCRdb table lists in-frame clones only, not all of them. The data show roughly 70,000 clones, more than 70% seen once. Trimming stripped 5 bases from V and 1 base from J, with 17 bases between. The CDR3 extends over 16 amino acids. Per the germline V gene, CDR1 is SGHVS and CDR2 is FNYEAQ. This sequence originates from a woman aged 60-75 years with acute or convalescent COVID-19. Source material: peripheral blood. V gene TRBV7-6 combines with J gene TRBJ1-1, with D uncertain. The CDR3 spells CASSVSPFAGNTEAFF. Here the CDR3 DNA reads TGTGCCAGCAGCGTTAGCCCTTTTGCCGGGAACACTGAAGCTTTCTTT.